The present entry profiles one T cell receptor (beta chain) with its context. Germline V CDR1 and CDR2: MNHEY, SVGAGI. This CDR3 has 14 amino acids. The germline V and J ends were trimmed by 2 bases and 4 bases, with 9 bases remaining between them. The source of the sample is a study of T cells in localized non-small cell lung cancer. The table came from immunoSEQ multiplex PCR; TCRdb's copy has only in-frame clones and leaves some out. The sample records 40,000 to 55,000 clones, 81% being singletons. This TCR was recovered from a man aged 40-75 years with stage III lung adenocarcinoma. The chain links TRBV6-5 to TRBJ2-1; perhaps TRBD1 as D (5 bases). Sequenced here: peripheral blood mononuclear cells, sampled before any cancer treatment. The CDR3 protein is CASSYTTEYNEQFF. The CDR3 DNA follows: TGTGCCAGCAGTTACACGACAGAATACAATGAGCAGTTCTTC.